This TCR beta chain was captured by sequencing in a study of patients and donors after allogeneic stem cell transplantation. The germline CDR1 and CDR2 sequences are SGHRS and YFSETQ. Between the trimmed V and J ends, which lost 3 bases and 6 bases, there was a span of 12 bases. This CDR3 has 13 residues. This clonotype was recorded at least ten times. Each CDR3 protein is one row after TCRdb ran MiXCR on the RT-PCR reads. The data contain 65,000 to 80,000 distinct CDR3 sequences, around 27% of them singletons. This receptor was obtained from a human donor who was either an allogeneic HSCT recipient or a stem cell or donor lymphocyte infusion donor (not recorded which). It is not recorded whose cells these are; they may come from a transplant donor. V is TRBV5-1 and J is TRBJ1-1, with no clear D. Source material: blood, either unsorted or a sorted T cell fraction (not recorded which). Written as DNA, the CDR3 is TGCGCCAGCAGCTGTCCCAGGACTCCTGAAGCTTTCTTT. Its translation is CASSCPRTPEAFF.